This TCR beta chain came from a study of cytomegalovirus exposure and HLA in healthy donors. TCRdb keeps only in-frame clones here, not all; method: immunoSEQ multiplex PCR. In the table there are about 120,000 clones, approximately 90% of which are singletons. CDR3 length: 15 residues. V shed 4 bases and J 0 bases; nucleotides not matched to a gene: 7. Germline V gene lookup returns CDR1 SQVTM and CDR2 ANQGSEA. This clonotype originated in a man aged 18 to 30 in good health and CMV-seropositive. The chain combines TRBV29-1 with TRBJ2-3; 7 nucleotides line up with TRBD2. The sequenced sample consisted of PBMCs. For the CDR3, the DNA is TGCAGCGTTGGGGCCCTAGCGGTAAGCACAGATACGCAGTATTTT. This gives the protein CSVGALAVSTDTQYF.